These T cell receptor beta chains were read from a single sample in a study of CD8 T cells in ankylosing spondylitis. TCRdb analysed the 5' RACE reads with MiXCR anew, one entry per CDR3 protein. The sample gives under 250,000 distinct CDR3 sequences, 8.2% of which show up once; roughly 5% is in the top ten. The sample consisted of blood, either unsorted or a sorted T cell fraction (not recorded which). The receptors derive from a female donor with ankylosing spondylitis or in good health (not recorded which). Each CDR3 is given with its conserved first and last residue. The D gene is left open where the match is weak. Rows may omit the clone size; those that give it use once, few, many or a size class.

>TRBV10-3|TRBJ2-5|many|.
TGTGCCATCAGGGGGGCTAGCGAGCTACAAGAGACCCAGTACTTC
CAIRGASELQETQYF
>TRBV12-3/TRBV12-4|TRBJ1-6|many|.
TGTGCCAGCACCCGAGGGGAGTGGGGGTCACCCCTCCACTTT
CASTRGEWGSPLHF
>TRBV20-1|TRBJ2-3|many|.
TGCAGTGCCACCCCGGACCTCACAGATACGCAGTATTTT
CSATPDLTDTQYF
>TRBV20-1|TRBJ2-5|many|.
TGCAGTGCAACAACGACTAGTAGGGAGACCCAGTACTTC
CSATTTSRETQYF
>TRBV28|TRBJ2-3|many|TRBD2
TGTGCCAGCTACGAAGCGGGAGCAGGCTTTACAGATACGCAGTATTTT
CASYEAGAGFTDTQYF
>TRBV7-2|TRBJ2-1|many|TRBD2
TGTGCCAGCAGGCGCAGACTAGCGGGAGGGCCATTGGATGAGCAGTTCTTC
CASRRRLAGGPLDEQFF
>TRBV15|TRBJ2-1|many|TRBD2
TGTGCCACCAGCAGAGAGATAGCGGGAGTAGGCGAGCAGTTCTTC
CATSREIAGVGEQFF
>TRBV27|TRBJ2-3|few|TRBD2
TGTGCCAGCTCCTCAACTAGCGCTCCCAGGCGGACAGATACGCAGTATTTT
CASSSTSAPRRTDTQYF
>TRBV28|TRBJ1-3|many|.
TGTGCCAGCAGCCCCCCCAGGGCGTCTGGAAACACCATATATTTT
CASSPPRASGNTIYF
>TRBV5-1|TRBJ2-5|few|TRBD2
TGCGCCAGCAGCTTTCTAGCGGGAATAGCCTTACAAGAGACCCAGTACTTC
CASSFLAGIALQETQYF
>TRBV20-1|TRBJ1-5|many|.
TGCAGTGCTAGGGTGACCACCACTAGCAATCAGCCCCAGCATTTT
CSARVTTTSNQPQHF
>TRBV5-1|TRBJ1-2|many|.
TGCGCCAGCAGGGACGGCCCAGATGGCTACACCTTC
CASRDGPDGYTF
>TRBV27|TRBJ1-5|.|.
TGTGCCAGCACCTCGGACAGCAATCAGCCCCAGCATTTT
CASTSDSNQPQHF
>TRBV27|TRBJ1-1|many|.
TGTGCCAGCAGTTCCCGAACAGGGAGTACTGAAGCTTTCTTT
CASSSRTGSTEAFF
>TRBV20-1|TRBJ1-6|many|.
TGCAGTGCTAGAGATCAACCAGAAAATTCACCCCTCCACTTT
CSARDQPENSPLHF
>TRBV15|TRBJ2-7|many|TRBD2
TGTGCCACCAGCAGAGATCCGGGACTAGCGGGAGCCGAGCAGTACTTC
CATSRDPGLAGAEQYF
>TRBV12-3/TRBV12-4|TRBJ2-1|many|TRBD2
TGTGCCAGCCAATACCCGACGGGACTAGAGAACAATGAGCAGTTCTTC
CASQYPTGLENNEQFF
>TRBV25-1|TRBJ2-7|many|TRBD2
TGTGCCAGCAAAGCGGGATCCCGCGAGCAGTACTTC
CASKAGSREQYF